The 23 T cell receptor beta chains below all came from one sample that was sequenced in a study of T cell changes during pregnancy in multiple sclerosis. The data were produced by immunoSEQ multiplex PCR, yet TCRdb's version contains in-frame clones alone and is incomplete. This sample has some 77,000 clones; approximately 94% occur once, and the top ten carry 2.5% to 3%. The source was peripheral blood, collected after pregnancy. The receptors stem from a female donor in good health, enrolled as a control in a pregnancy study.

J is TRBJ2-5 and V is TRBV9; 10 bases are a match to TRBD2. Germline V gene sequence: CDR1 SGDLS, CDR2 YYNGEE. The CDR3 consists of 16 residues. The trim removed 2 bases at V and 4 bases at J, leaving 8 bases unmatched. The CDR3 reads CASSVGSGGPGETQYF. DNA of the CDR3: TGTGCCAGCAGCGTCGGTAGCGGGGGGCCCGGAGAGACCCAGTACTTC.

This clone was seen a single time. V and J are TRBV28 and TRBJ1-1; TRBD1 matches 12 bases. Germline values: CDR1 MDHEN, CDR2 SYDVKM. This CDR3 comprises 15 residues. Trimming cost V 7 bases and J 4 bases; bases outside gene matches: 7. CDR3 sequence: CASNSPGQGATEAFF. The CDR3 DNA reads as TGTGCCAGCAACTCTCCGGGACAGGGGGCCACTGAAGCTTTCTTT.

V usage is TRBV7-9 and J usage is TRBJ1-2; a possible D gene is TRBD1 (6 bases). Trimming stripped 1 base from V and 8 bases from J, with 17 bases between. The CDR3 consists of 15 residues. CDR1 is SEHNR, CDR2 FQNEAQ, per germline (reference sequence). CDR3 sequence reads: CASSLVVGKGVGYTF. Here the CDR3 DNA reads TGTGCCAGCAGCTTAGTCGTCGGCAAGGGGGTCGGCTACACCTTC.

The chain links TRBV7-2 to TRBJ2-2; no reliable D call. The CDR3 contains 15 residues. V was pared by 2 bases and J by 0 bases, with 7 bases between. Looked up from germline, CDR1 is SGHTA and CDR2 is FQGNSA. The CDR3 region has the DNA TGTGCCAGCAGCTTAATGTCTGCGAACACCGGGGAGCTGTTTTTT. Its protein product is CASSLMSANTGELFF.

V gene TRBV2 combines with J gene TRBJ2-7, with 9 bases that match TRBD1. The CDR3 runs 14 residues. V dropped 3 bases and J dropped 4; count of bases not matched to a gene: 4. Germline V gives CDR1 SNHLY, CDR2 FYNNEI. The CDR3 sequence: CASSDVGTGYEQYF. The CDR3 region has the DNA TGTGCCAGCAGTGATGTGGGGACAGGGTACGAGCAGTACTTC. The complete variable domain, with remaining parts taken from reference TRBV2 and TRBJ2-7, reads EPEVTQTPSHQVTQMGQEVILRCVPISNHLYFYWYRQILGQKVEFLVSFYNNEISEKSEIFDDQFSVERPDGSNFTLKIRSTKLEDSAMYFCASSDVGTGYEQYFGPGTRLTVT.

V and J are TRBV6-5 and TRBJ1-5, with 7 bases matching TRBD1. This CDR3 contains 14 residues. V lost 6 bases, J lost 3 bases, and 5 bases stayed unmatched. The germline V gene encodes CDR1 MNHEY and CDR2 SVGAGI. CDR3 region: CASRPGQFNQPQHF. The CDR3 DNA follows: TGTGCCAGCAGACCGGGACAGTTCAATCAGCCCCAGCATTTT.

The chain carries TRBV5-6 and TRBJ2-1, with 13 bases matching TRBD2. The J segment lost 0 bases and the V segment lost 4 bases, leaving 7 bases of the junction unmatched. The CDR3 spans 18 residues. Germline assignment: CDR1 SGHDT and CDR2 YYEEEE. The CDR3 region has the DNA TGTGCCAGCAGCCGGTCGGGACTAGCGGGGAGCTCCTACAATGAGCAGTTCTTC. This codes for CASSRSGLAGSSYNEQFF.

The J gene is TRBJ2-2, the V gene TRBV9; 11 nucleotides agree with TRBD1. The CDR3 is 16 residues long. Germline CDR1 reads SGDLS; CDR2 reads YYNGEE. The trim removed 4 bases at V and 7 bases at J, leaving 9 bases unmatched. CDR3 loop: CASSLKGQGAGGELFF. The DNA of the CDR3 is TGTGCCAGCAGCCTCAAAGGACAGGGGGCTGGCGGGGAGCTGTTTTTT.

The CDR3 DNA reads TGTGCCAGCAGCTTTCAGGGCAGCTCCTACAATGAGCAGTTCTTC. Translating it yields CASSFQGSSYNEQFF. This chain connects TRBV7-9 to TRBJ2-1, with D possibly TRBD1 on 5 matching bases. V shed 3 bases and J shed 0 bases, with 9 bases lying between them. Germline CDR1 is SEHNR and CDR2 is FQNEAQ (reference sequence). CDR3 length: 15 residues.

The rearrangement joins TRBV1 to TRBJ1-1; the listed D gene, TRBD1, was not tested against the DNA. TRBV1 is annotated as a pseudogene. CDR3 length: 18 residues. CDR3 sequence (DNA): TGCACCAGCAGCCAAGACTTTTCTGGGGGCGCTTGGCACACTGAAGCTTTCTTT. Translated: CTSSQDFSGGAWHTEAFF.

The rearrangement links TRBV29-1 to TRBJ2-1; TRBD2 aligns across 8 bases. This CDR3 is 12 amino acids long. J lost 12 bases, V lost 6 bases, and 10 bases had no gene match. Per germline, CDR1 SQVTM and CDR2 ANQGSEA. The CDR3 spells CSVPPTSDRQFF. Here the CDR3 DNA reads TGCAGCGTCCCCCCGACTAGCGACAGGCAGTTCTTC.

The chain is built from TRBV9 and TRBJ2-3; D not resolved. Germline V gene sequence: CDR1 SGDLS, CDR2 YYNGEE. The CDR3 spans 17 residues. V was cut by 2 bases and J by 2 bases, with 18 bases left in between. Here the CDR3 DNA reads TGTGCCAGCAGCGTCGGTTCGGAGTTTTTCTTCACAGATACGCAGTATTTT. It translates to CASSVGSEFFFTDTQYF.

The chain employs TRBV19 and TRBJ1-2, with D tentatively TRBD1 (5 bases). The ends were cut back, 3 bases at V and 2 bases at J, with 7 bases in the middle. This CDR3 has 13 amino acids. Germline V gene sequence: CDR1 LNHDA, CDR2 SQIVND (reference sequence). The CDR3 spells CASSMQGNYGYTF. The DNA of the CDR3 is TGTGCCAGTAGTATGCAGGGAAACTATGGCTACACCTTC.

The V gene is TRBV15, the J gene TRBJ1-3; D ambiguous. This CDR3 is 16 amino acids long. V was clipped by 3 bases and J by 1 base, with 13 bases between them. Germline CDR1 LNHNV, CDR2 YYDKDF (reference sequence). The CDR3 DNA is TGTGCCACCAGCAGGAGCGGGGTCTTTTCTGGAAACACCATATATTTT. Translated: CATSRSGVFSGNTIYF.

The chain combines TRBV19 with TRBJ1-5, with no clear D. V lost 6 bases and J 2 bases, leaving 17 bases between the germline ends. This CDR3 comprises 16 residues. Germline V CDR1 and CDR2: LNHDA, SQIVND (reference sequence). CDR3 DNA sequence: TGTGCCAGTAGGGACTCTCGAAGGGTTGGCAATCAGCCCCAGCATTTT. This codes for CASRDSRRVGNQPQHF.

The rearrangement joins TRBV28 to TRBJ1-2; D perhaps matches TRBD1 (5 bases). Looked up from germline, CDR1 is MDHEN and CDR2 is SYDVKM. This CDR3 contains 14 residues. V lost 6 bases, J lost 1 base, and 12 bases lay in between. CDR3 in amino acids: CASRGGEGNYGYTF. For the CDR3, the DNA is TGTGCCAGCAGGGGGGGTGAGGGTAACTATGGCTACACCTTC.

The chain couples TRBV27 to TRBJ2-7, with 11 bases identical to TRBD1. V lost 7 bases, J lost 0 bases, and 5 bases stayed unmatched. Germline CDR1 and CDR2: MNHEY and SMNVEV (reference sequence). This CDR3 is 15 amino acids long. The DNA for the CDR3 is TGTGCCAGCACTCCGGGACAGGGGGTCTCCTACGAGCAGTACTTC. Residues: CASTPGQGVSYEQYF.

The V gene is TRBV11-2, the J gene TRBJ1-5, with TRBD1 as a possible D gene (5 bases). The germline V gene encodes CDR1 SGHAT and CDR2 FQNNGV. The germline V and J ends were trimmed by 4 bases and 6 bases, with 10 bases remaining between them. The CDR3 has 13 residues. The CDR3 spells CASSYSRVQPQHF. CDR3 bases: TGTGCCAGCAGCTACAGCAGGGTTCAGCCCCAGCATTTT.

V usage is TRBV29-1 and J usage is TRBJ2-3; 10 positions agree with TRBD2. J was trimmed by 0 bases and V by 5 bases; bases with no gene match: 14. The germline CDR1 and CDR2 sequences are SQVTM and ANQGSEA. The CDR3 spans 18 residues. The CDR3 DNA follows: TGCAGCGTTCAGGGGTCGATAGGACTAGCGGATAGCACAGATACGCAGTATTTT. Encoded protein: CSVQGSIGLADSTDTQYF.

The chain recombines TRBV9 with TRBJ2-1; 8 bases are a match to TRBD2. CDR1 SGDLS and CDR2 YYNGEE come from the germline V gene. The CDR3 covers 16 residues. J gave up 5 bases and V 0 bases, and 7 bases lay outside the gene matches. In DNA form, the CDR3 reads TGTGCCAGCAGCGTAGGGTCTAGCGGGCGACACAATGAGCAGTTCTTC. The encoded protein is CASSVGSSGRHNEQFF.

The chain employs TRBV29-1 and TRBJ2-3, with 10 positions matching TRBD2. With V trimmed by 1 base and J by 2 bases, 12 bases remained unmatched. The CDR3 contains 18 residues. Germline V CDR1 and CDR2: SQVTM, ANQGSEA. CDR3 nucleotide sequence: TGCAGCGTTGAAGTGGTTAGCGGGGGGCCCTATATCACAGATACGCAGTATTTT. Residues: CSVEVVSGGPYITDTQYF.

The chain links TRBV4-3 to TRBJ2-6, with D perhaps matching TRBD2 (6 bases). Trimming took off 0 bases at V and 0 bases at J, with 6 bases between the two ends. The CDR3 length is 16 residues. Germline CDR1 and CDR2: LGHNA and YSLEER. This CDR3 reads CASSQEAGSGANVLTF. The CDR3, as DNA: TGCGCCAGCAGCCAAGAAGCGGGCTCTGGGGCCAACGTCCTGACTTTC.

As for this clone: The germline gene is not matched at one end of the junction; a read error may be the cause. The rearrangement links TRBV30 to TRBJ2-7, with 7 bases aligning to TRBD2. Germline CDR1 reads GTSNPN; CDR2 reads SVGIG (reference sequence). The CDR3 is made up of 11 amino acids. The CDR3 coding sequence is TGTGCCTGGAGTAAACGCGGGGGTAGAAACTTC. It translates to CAWSKRGGRNF.